The 6 T cell receptor beta chains below come from one sample, sequenced in a study of radiotherapy plus CTLA-4 blockade in lung cancer. Repertoires were generated with immunoSEQ multiplex PCR, while TCRdb's copy carries only in-frame clones and drops some. The data show approximately 35,000 clones, around 85% seen once. This specimen was peripheral blood, taken from a patient treated with radiotherapy plus ipilimumab. All receptors come from a human donor with non-small cell lung cancer who had stable disease on radiotherapy plus ipilimumab.

This clone appeared a few times. The V and J genes are TRBV9 and TRBJ1-1; tentatively, D is TRBD1 (6 bases). V was shortened by 0 bases and J by 5 bases, with 8 bases between the two germline ends. The CDR3 is 13 residues long. Germline CDR1 SGDLS, CDR2 YYNGEE. Written as DNA, the CDR3 is TGTGCCAGCAGCGTAGGGGGGCGGACTGAAGCTTTCTTT. This sequence encodes CASSVGGRTEAFF.

The chain uses TRBV6-6 and TRBJ1-5, with D possibly TRBD1 on 5 matching bases. Germline V gene data show CDR1 as MNHNY and CDR2 as SVGAGI (reference sequence). This CDR3 is built from 15 residues. Trimming shortened V by 3 bases and J by 5 bases, and 14 bases separated the two germline ends. The CDR3 DNA reads as TGTGCCAGCAGTTATAGCGGGGAAGGGGATCAGCCCCAGCATTTT. It is translated as CASSYSGEGDQPQHF.

The J gene is TRBJ1-5, the V gene TRBV10-3, with TRBD1 matching 8 bases. Germline V gives CDR1 ENHRY, CDR2 SYGVKD. Trimming removed 4 bases from V and 2 bases from J; junction bases left unmatched: 7. The CDR3 spans 16 residues. The CDR3 region has the DNA TGTGCCATCAGTGGGGCCCCGACAGGGGGCAATCAGCCCCAGCATTTT. Amino acids: CAISGAPTGGNQPQHF.

The chain carries TRBV19 and TRBJ1-5; TRBD1 matches at 9 bases. Trimming cost V 6 bases and J 2 bases; bases outside gene matches: 5. This CDR3 is 15 amino acids long. The V gene's germline CDR1 is LNHDA and CDR2 SQIVND (reference sequence). The DNA of the CDR3 is TGTGCCAGTAGCGGCACAGGGGGCCGCAATCAGCCCCAGCATTTT. This gives the protein CASSGTGGRNQPQHF.

CDR3 region: CASSPTRGTYEQYF. Written as DNA, the CDR3 is TGTGCCAGCAGTCCCACGAGGGGGACCTACGAGCAGTACTTC. This sequence joins TRBV28 and TRBJ2-7, with a tentative D call TRBD1 (6 bases). The CDR3 runs 14 residues. The V gene's germline CDR1 is MDHEN and CDR2 SYDVKM. Trimming pared 5 bases from V and 2 bases from J, leaving 13 bases between.

DNA of the CDR3: TGCGCCAGCAGCCTCAGCGGGAGGGCCCTCAATGAGCAGTTCTTC. This sequence encodes CASSLSGRALNEQFF. The chain couples TRBV5-1 to TRBJ2-1; the match to TRBD2 covers 10 bases. The CDR3 spans 15 residues. V lost 4 bases, J lost 6 bases, and 7 bases stayed unmatched. Germline CDR1 reads SGHRS; CDR2 reads YFSETQ.